A single sample gave rise to the 20 T cell receptor beta chains below, sequenced in a study of OX40 agonist ivuxolimab in advanced cancers. Using immunoSEQ multiplex PCR, the repertoire was profiled, and TCRdb retains in-frame clones only, with some absent. This sample yields 70,000 or so clones, of which about three quarters are seen a single time; under 2.5% belongs to the top ten. Specimen: CD4+ or CD8+ T cells sorted from blood, collected in a trial of the OX40 agonist ivuxolimab. All receptors derive from an adult with an advanced solid tumor such as melanoma, head and neck, liver or kidney cancer.

V and J are TRBV19 and TRBJ2-2; 8 bases agree with TRBD1. The CDR3 has 14 amino acids. The V gene's germline CDR1 is LNHDA and CDR2 SQIVND (reference sequence). V lost 6 bases, J lost 2 bases, and 2 bases stayed unmatched. The DNA for the CDR3 is TGTGCCAGTAGGGCAGGGGGCAACACCGGGGAGCTGTTTTTT. This codes for CASRAGGNTGELFF.

The chain joins TRBV6-1 to TRBJ1-2, with D unresolved. Trimming pared 6 bases from V and 4 bases from J, leaving 12 bases between. CDR3 size: 13 residues. Germline loops: CDR1 MNHNS, CDR2 SASEGT. CDR3 DNA sequence: TGTGCCAGCAGCCCCAGAGACATCTATGGCTACACCTTC. It encodes CASSPRDIYGYTF.

There are a few counts of this clone. The V gene is TRBV5-1, the J gene TRBJ2-7; the D is unclear. CDR1 and CDR2 (germline): SGHRS, YFSETQ. V was cut by 6 bases and J by 0 bases, with 7 bases left in between. This CDR3 has 12 residues. The CDR3 protein is CASKGTSYEQYF. The CDR3 nucleotides are TGCGCCAGCAAGGGTACCTCCTACGAGCAGTACTTC.

This sequence joins TRBV5-6 and TRBJ2-7, with D tentatively TRBD1 (5 bases). Trimming left V 2 bases short and J 7 bases short, with 19 bases between. Germline V gene lookup returns CDR1 SGHDT and CDR2 YYEEEE. This CDR3 comprises 15 residues. CDR3 nucleotide sequence: TGTGCCAGCAGCTTCCCCCAGGGTACGTTGGGTGAGCAGTACTTC. Protein product: CASSFPQGTLGEQYF.

This chain connects TRBV5-4 to TRBJ2-5; D not resolved. The germline gives CDR1 SGHNT, CDR2 YYREEE (reference sequence). V gave up 4 bases and J gave up 3 bases, with 7 bases separating them. The CDR3 extends over 12 amino acids. For the CDR3, the DNA is TGTGCCAGCAGCGACCCAAAAGAGACCCAGTACTTC. Translated, it gives CASSDPKETQYF.

In nucleotides, the CDR3 is TGTGCCAGCACCTCGGGACTTTCGGAGACCCAGTACTTC. Translated, it gives CASTSGLSETQYF. The rearrangement uses TRBV2 and TRBJ2-5, with D perhaps TRBD2 (6 bases). The CDR3 consists of 13 residues. V was trimmed by 7 bases and J by 5 bases, leaving 14 bases between them. Germline V lookup: CDR1 SNHLY, CDR2 FYNNEI.

This rearrangement joins TRBV5-5 to TRBJ1-4; 7 bases fit TRBD1. CDR1 and CDR2 (germline): SGHKS, YYEKEE (reference sequence). The CDR3 is 15 residues long. Trimming at V came to 4 bases and at J to 7 bases, leaving 10 bases not matched to a gene. The DNA of the CDR3 is TGTGCCAGCAGCCTTGGCGCAGGGGGGAGTGAAAAACTGTTTTTT. Translated: CASSLGAGGSEKLFF.

The chain's CDR3 is CASSLDYRGGQPQHF. Written as DNA, the CDR3 is TGTGCCAGCAGCTTAGATTACCGGGGAGGTCAGCCCCAGCATTTT. This chain connects TRBV11-2 to TRBJ1-5, with unresolved D. The CDR3 spans 15 residues. Trimming pared 0 bases from V and 6 bases from J, leaving 12 bases between. Germline V gene sequence: CDR1 SGHAT, CDR2 FQNNGV.

The chain carries TRBV4-2 and TRBJ2-3; 14 bases agree with TRBD2. CDR3 size: 16 residues. From germline, CDR1 is LGHNA and CDR2 YNFKEQ. Unmatched junction bases numbered 1, after V lost 3 bases and J lost 2 bases. CDR3 sequence reads: CASSQGLAGATDTQYF. CDR3 DNA sequence: TGTGCCAGCAGCCAGGGACTAGCGGGGGCCACAGATACGCAGTATTTT.

In DNA form, the CDR3 reads TGTGCCAGCAGCTTATGGGGGAGCACAGATACGCAGTATTTT. Translation gives CASSLWGSTDTQYF. This rearrangement joins TRBV7-9 to TRBJ2-3; D may match TRBD1 or TRBD2 (5 bases each). The CDR3 is 14 residues long. CDR1 SEHNR and CDR2 FQNEAQ come from the germline V gene (reference sequence). V lost 2 bases and J 0 bases, leaving 6 bases between the germline ends. The full variable domain, its missing parts supplied by reference TRBV7-9 and TRBJ2-3, is DTGVSQNPRHKITKRGQNVTFRCDPISEHNRLYWYRQTLGQGPEFLTYFQNEAQLEKSRLLSDRFSAERPKGSFSTLEIQRTEQGDSAMYLCASSLWGSTDTQYFGPGTRLTVL.

This chain connects TRBV6-1 to TRBJ2-7; maybe TRBD2 (6 bases). The germline V gene encodes CDR1 MNHNS and CDR2 SASEGT. Trimming stripped 4 bases from V and 6 bases from J, with 10 bases between. The CDR3 consists of 12 residues. The CDR3 loop is CASSAGVGEQYF. CDR3 nucleotide sequence: TGTGCCAGCAGTGCGGGGGTCGGCGAGCAGTACTTC.

This chain connects TRBV11-2 to TRBJ2-3, with 9 bases fitting TRBD1. The CDR3 is 15 amino acids. Germline trimming cut 5 bases from V and 3 bases from J; bases unmatched to any gene: 6. Germline V CDR1 and CDR2: SGHAT, FQNNGV. The CDR3 region is CASSEPGQGTDTQYF. CDR3 DNA sequence: TGTGCCAGCAGCGAACCGGGACAGGGTACAGATACGCAGTATTTT.

The chain employs TRBV5-1 and TRBJ2-7, with D uncertain. The CDR3 has 13 amino acids. The germline V and J ends were trimmed by 0 bases and 2 bases, with 6 bases remaining between them. Per the germline V gene, CDR1 is SGHRS and CDR2 is YFSETQ. CDR3 region: CASSLERPYEQYF. CDR3 sequence (DNA): TGCGCCAGCAGCTTGGAGAGACCCTACGAGCAGTACTTC.

The V and J genes are TRBV7-9 and TRBJ1-2; D is possibly TRBD1 (6 bases). V was trimmed by 2 bases and J by 6 bases, leaving 10 bases between them. Germline V gene lookup returns CDR1 SEHNR and CDR2 FQNEAQ (reference sequence). The CDR3 is made up of 13 amino acids. CDR3 region: CASSLNREHGYTF. Here the CDR3 DNA reads TGTGCCAGCAGCTTAAACAGGGAGCATGGCTACACCTTC.

This clone showed up just a few times. Written as DNA, the CDR3 is TGTGCCAGCGGGAGGGGCTATAATTCACCCCTCCACTTT. It is translated as CASGRGYNSPLHF. The genes are TRBV9 and TRBJ1-6, with a tentative D call TRBD1 (5 bases). This CDR3 spans 13 amino acids. V lost 7 bases to trimming and J lost 3 bases, with 8 bases between them. In germline, CDR1 is SGDLS, CDR2 YYNGEE.

The J gene is TRBJ1-4, the V gene TRBV9, with 10 bases matching TRBD1. V lost 4 bases and J lost 6; bases outside the gene matches: 3. Germline V gives CDR1 SGDLS, CDR2 YYNGEE. CDR3 length: 14 amino acids. Written as DNA, the CDR3 is TGTGCCAGCAGCAGACAGGGGGCGGATGAAAAACTGTTTTTT. Encoded protein: CASSRQGADEKLFF.

J is TRBJ2-5 and V is TRBV5-6, with 9 bases fitting TRBD1. CDR3 length: 13 amino acids. Germline V lookup: CDR1 SGHDT, CDR2 YYEEEE. V gave up 4 bases and J gave up 5 bases; unmatched junction bases: 3. This CDR3 is CASSRDRVETQYF. CDR3 coding DNA: TGTGCCAGCAGCCGGGACAGGGTGGAGACCCAGTACTTC.

This clone was detected a few times. The chain is built from TRBV7-9 and TRBJ2-5; no definite D call. The CDR3 loop spans 13 amino acids. V lost 4 bases, J lost 5 bases, and 11 bases lay in between. The germline CDR1 and CDR2 sequences are SEHNR and FQNEAQ (reference sequence). The CDR3 DNA sequence: TGTGCCAGCAGCTCCGGTTTGAAGGAGACCCAGTACTTC. This translates into CASSSGLKETQYF.

The chain uses TRBV15 and TRBJ2-7; 7 positions agree with TRBD2. The CDR3 covers 15 residues. Germline lookup yields CDR1 LNHNV and CDR2 YYDKDF (reference sequence). The V gene end was trimmed by 2 bases and the J gene end by 7 bases; junction bases not matched to a gene: 11. The CDR3 reads CATSRRGTTAGEQYF. CDR3 bases: TGTGCCACCAGCAGACGCGGGACTACCGCGGGGGAGCAGTACTTC. Looking up the rest from reference TRBV15 and TRBJ2-7 gives the full variable domain: DAMVIQNPRYQVTQFGKPVTLSCSQTLNHNVMYWYQQKSSQAPKLLFHYYDKDFNNEADTPDNFQSRRPNTSFCFLDIRSPGLGDTAMYLCATSRRGTTAGEQYFGPGTRLTVT.

The chain employs TRBV20-1 and TRBJ2-1; D is ambiguous. This CDR3 spans 10 amino acids. V was trimmed by 6 bases and J by 6 bases, leaving 6 bases between them. CDR1 and CDR2 from the germline V gene are DFQATT and SNEGSKA (reference sequence). The DNA of the CDR3 is TGCAGTGCCGACATCAATGAGCAGTTCTTC. This codes for CSADINEQFF.